These 3 T cell receptor beta chains were sequenced from one sample in a study of early T cells in non-severe SARS-CoV-2 infection. One entry per CDR3 protein, called by TCRdb with MiXCR from the 5' RACE reads. This table holds 30,000 to 40,000 distinct CDR3 sequences, 5.5% to 8% found once. Sequenced material: whole blood, taken at baseline. The receptors shown here come from an adult who was a healthcare worker with PCR-confirmed SARS-CoV-2 infection or an uninfected control (not recorded which).

This clonotype was seen a few times. The chain's CDR3 is CAISGGWATDTQYF. CDR3 sequence (DNA): TGTGCCATCAGTGGGGGCTGGGCCACAGATACGCAGTATTTT. The chain employs TRBV10-3 and TRBJ2-3, with D perhaps matching TRBD1 (5 bases). V was trimmed by 4 bases and J by 2 bases, leaving 10 bases between them. Germline values: CDR1 ENHRY, CDR2 SYGVKD. The CDR3 spans 14 residues.

This clonotype occurred many times. The rearrangement uses TRBV2 and TRBJ1-3; no definite D call. CDR3 length equals 12 residues. V lost 6 bases and J lost 2, with 5 bases in between. From germline, CDR1 is SNHLY and CDR2 FYNNEI. The CDR3 reads CASRIPGNTIYF. The CDR3 bases are TGTGCCAGCAGGATACCTGGAAACACCATATATTTT.

This clonotype has more than one count but fewer than ten. The J gene is TRBJ2-3, the V gene TRBV7-9, with TRBD2 matching over 7 bases. Unmatched junction bases numbered 5, after V lost 5 bases and J lost 0 bases. From germline, CDR1 is SEHNR and CDR2 FQNEAQ (reference sequence). This CDR3 is built from 15 residues. CDR3 in DNA: TGTGCCAGCAGCCCGAGCGGGGCTAGCACAGATACGCAGTATTTT. This translates into CASSPSGASTDTQYF.